Listed below are T cell receptor beta chains from one sample, sequenced in a study of OX40 agonist ivuxolimab in advanced cancers. Some clones are missing from TCRdb's copy, which holds only in-frame ones; the method was immunoSEQ multiplex PCR. The sample has about 45,000 clones; approximately 91% are singletons. Here the sequenced sample was CD4+ or CD8+ T cells sorted from blood, taken in a trial of the OX40 agonist ivuxolimab. Receptors originate from an adult with an advanced solid tumor such as melanoma, head and neck, liver or kidney cancer. Both conserved end residues are part of each CDR3. A D gene is named only where the DNA matches it firmly. A clone size is listed for some rows: how often the clone was seen (once, few, many), or a class if it is expanded.

cdr3_nt cdr3_aa clone_size j_call cdr3_length v_call d_call
TGTGCCAGCAGTGAGGACAAGAGCACAGATACGCAGTATTTT CASSEDKSTDTQYF . TRBJ2-3 14 TRBV6-1 .
TGTGCCAGCAGTGTGAGGGGGAATCAGCCCCAGCATTTT CASSVRGNQPQHF . TRBJ1-5 13 TRBV6-5 .
TGCAGCGTTGAATCGGAAACCGACACCTACGAGCAGTACTTC CSVESETDTYEQYF . TRBJ2-7 14 TRBV29-1 .
TGCGCCAGCAGCCAAGATCTTGTTGCGGGACTAGCTACCTACGAGCAGTACTTC CASSQDLVAGLATYEQYF . TRBJ2-7 18 TRBV4-1 TRBD2
TGTGCCATGGGGACTAGCGGGTACACAGATACGCAGTATTTT CAMGTSGYTDTQYF . TRBJ2-3 14 TRBV10-3 TRBD2
TGTGCCACCAGCCCCGGGTACGTCAATCAGCCCCAGCATTTT CATSPGYVNQPQHF . TRBJ1-5 14 TRBV15 .
TGTGCCAGCAGCGACAGCCTCTACAATGAGCAGTTCTTC CASSDSLYNEQFF . TRBJ2-1 13 TRBV27 .
TGTGCCTGGAGTGACAGAAGGCTAGAAGCTTTCTTT CAWSDRRLEAFF . TRBJ1-1 12 TRBV30 .
TGTGCCAGCAGTTACGAGAGAGCAGGCGAGCAGTACTTC CASSYERAGEQYF . TRBJ2-7 13 TRBV6-5 .
TGTGCCAGCAGGGGCGTTCAGGCGACGGCTGAAGCTTTCTTT CASRGVQATAEAFF once TRBJ1-1 14 TRBV6-1 .
TGTGCCAGCAGTCAAGAGGGGCAGGGGTCGGTCTACGAGCAGTACTTC CASSQEGQGSVYEQYF . TRBJ2-7 16 TRBV5-6 .
TGCGCCAGCAGCCTACTAGGGAGGGGGTTGAACACCGGGGAGCTGTTTTTT CASSLLGRGLNTGELFF . TRBJ2-2 17 TRBV5-1 .
TGTGCCTGGAAATCGCGGGGGATATTCAATGAGCAGTTCTTC CAWKSRGIFNEQFF once TRBJ2-1 14 TRBV30 TRBD2
TGCGCCAGCAGCCAGGGGGGGGGCTACGAGCAGTACTTC CASSQGGGYEQYF . TRBJ2-7 13 TRBV4-1 TRBD2
TGTGCCAGCAGCTTGGTCCGTGAAGACAATGAGCAGTTCTTC CASSLVREDNEQFF . TRBJ2-1 14 TRBV5-5 .
TGTGCCAGCAGCTTAACCCAGGGGGCGATCTACAATGAGCAGTTCTTC CASSLTQGAIYNEQFF . TRBJ2-1 16 TRBV7-6 TRBD1
TGTGCCTCCGAACAGGGAATACATGGCTACACCTTC CASEQGIHGYTF . TRBJ1-2 12 TRBV28 .
TGTGCCAGCAGTAAACAGGGAGAGATTGAAGCTTTCTTT CASSKQGEIEAFF once TRBJ1-1 13 TRBV27 .